These T cell receptor beta chains were read from a single sample in a study of T cell responses to AZD1222 COVID-19 vaccine. The repertoire was sequenced with immunoSEQ multiplex PCR; TCRdb's copy has only in-frame clones and lacks some. Of roughly 110,000 clones in the sample, roughly nine tenths were seen once. Sample: peripheral blood, taken on day 0 of AZD1222 vaccination. These receptor sequences come from an adult in good health. The CDR3 runs from the conserved cysteine through the conserved F or W. Each record gives: D gene, V gene, clone size, J gene, CDR3 protein, CDR3 DNA. A D gene is named only where the DNA matches it firmly. Some rows have no size entry. The others give once, few or many, or a class for an expanded clone.

>.|TRBV5-4|.|TRBJ1-6
CASSLQPSSYNSPLHF
TGTGCCAGCAGCTTGCAGCCGAGCTCCTATAATTCACCCCTCCACTTT
>.|TRBV3-1/TRBV3-2|.|TRBJ1-3
CASSRTVWPPGNTIYF
TGTGCCAGCAGCCGGACAGTTTGGCCCCCTGGAAACACCATATATTTT
>TRBD2|TRBV6-5|once|TRBJ2-1
CASSYSGRSYNEQFF
TGTGCCAGCAGCTATAGCGGGAGGTCCTACAATGAGCAGTTCTTC
>.|TRBV25-1|few|TRBJ2-7
CASRASGEEQYF
TGTGCCAGCAGGGCCTCTGGGGAAGAGCAGTACTTC
>.|TRBV12-3/TRBV12-4|.|TRBJ2-7
CASSLDSPEQYF
TGTGCCAGCAGTCTCGACAGCCCCGAGCAGTACTTC
>.|TRBV12-3/TRBV12-4|once|TRBJ1-1
CASSPGVSAFF
TGTGCCAGCAGTCCCGGGGTCTCAGCTTTCTTT
>TRBD2|TRBV5-8|.|TRBJ2-6
CASSFGGTAGANVLTF
TGTGCCAGCAGCTTCGGGGGGACGGCTGGGGCCAACGTCCTGACTTTC
>TRBD1|TRBV19|.|TRBJ2-2
CASAGGGNTGELFF
TGTGCCAGTGCAGGGGGCGGGAACACCGGGGAGCTGTTTTTT
>.|TRBV15|.|TRBJ2-7
CATSRSRGFYEQYF
TGTGCCACCAGCCGTTCCAGGGGTTTCTACGAGCAGTACTTC
>.|TRBV28|.|TRBJ2-7
CASSLRGYEQYF
TGTGCCAGCAGTTTAAGGGGTTACGAGCAGTACTTC